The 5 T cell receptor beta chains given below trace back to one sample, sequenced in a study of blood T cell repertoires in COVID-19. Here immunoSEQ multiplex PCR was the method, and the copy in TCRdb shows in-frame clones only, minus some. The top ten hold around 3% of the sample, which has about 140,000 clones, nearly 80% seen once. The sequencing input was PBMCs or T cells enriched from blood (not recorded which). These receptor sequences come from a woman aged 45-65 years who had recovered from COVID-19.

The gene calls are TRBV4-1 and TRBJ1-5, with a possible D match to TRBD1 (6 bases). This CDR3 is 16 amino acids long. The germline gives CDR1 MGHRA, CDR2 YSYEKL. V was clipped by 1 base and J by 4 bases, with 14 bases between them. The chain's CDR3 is CASSQGGQLPNQPQHF. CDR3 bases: TGCGCCAGCAGCCAAGGGGGGCAGCTTCCAAATCAGCCCCAGCATTTT.

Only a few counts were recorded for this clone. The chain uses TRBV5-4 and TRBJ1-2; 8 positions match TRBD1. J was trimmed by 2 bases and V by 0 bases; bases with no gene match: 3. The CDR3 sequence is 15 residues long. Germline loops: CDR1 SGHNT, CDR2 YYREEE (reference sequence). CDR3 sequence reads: CASSLGDRPNYGYTF. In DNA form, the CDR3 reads TGTGCCAGCAGCTTGGGGGACAGGCCAAACTATGGCTACACCTTC.

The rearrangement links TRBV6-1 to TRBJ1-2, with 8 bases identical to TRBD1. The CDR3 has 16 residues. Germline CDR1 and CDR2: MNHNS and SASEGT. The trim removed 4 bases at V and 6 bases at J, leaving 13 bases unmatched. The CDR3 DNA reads TGTGCCAGCAGTGTAAGGACAGGGATCCCCGGGAATGGCTACACCTTC. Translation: CASSVRTGIPGNGYTF.

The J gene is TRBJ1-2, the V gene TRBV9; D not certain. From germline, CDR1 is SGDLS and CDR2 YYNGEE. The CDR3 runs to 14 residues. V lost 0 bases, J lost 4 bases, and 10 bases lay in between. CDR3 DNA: TGTGCCAGCAGCGTAGATGAAGCAGGCTATGGCTACACCTTC. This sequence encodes CASSVDEAGYGYTF.

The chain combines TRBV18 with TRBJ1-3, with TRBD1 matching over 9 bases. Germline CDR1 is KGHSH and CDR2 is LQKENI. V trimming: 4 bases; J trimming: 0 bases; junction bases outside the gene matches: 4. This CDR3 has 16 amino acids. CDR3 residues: CASSLPTGGSGNTIYF. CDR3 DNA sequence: TGTGCCAGCTCACTTCCGACAGGGGGCTCTGGAAACACCATATATTTT.